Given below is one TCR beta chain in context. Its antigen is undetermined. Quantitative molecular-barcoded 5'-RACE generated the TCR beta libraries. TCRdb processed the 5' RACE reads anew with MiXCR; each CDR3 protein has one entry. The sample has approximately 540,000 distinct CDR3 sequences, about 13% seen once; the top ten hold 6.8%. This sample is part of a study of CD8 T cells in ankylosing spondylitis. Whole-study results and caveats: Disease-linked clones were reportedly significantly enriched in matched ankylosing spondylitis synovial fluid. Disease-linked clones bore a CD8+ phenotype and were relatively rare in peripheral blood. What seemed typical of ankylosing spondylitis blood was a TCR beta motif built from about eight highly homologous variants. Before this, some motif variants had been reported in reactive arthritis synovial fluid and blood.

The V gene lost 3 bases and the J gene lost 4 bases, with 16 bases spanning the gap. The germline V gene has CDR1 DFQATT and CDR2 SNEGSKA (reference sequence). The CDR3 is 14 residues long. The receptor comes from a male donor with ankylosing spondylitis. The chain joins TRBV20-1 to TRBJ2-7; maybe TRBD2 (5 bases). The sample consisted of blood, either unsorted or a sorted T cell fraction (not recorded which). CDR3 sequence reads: CSARYVGKSYEQYF. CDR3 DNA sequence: TGCAGTGCTAGGTACGTCGGGAAGTCGTACGAGCAGTACTTC.